This T cell receptor (beta chain) was retrieved from a study of T cells in Graves' hyperthyroidism and ophthalmopathy. This clonotype was detected many times. TCR beta CDR3 regions were amplified from RNA. A first-round RT-PCR of the TCR CDR3 used the HTBI primer set. TCRdb called the multiplex PCR reads again in MiXCR, with one record for every CDR3 protein. This sample carries about 37,000 distinct CDR3 sequences, roughly 50% of them seen once, and the ten largest clones take 15% to 20%. Germline values: CDR1 LGHNA, CDR2 YNFKEQ. There are 15 residues in the CDR3. V gave up 2 bases and J gave up 3 bases, with 14 bases separating them.

The chain employs TRBV4-2 and TRBJ2-7; maybe TRBD1 (5 bases). Sequencing was carried out using blood. The source is a man aged 35 to 55 with Graves' ophthalmopathy. CDR3 sequence: CASSQQGGSNYEQYF. CDR3 bases: TGTGCCAGCAGCCAACAGGGTGGTTCTAACTACGAGCAGTACTTC.